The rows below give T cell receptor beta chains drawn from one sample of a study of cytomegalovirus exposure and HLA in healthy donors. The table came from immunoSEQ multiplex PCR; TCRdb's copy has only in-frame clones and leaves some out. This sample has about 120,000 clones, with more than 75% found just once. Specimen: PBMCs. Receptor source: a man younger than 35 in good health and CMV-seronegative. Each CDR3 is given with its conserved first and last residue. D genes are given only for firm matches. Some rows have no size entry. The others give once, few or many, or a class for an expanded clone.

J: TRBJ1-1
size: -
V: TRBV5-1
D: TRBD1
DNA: TGCGCCAGCAGCCAGGGACAGGGGGGAGTCACTGAAGCTTTCTTT
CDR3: CASSQGQGGVTEAFF

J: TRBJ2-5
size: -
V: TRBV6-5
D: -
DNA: TGTGCCAGCAAGGGGGGGTTTATGAACCAAGAGACCCAGTACTTC
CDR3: CASKGGFMNQETQYF

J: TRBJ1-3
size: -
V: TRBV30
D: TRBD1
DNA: TGTGCCTGGAGTTTGCCAGGGGGCGCTTCTGGAAACACCATATATTTT
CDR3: CAWSLPGGASGNTIYF

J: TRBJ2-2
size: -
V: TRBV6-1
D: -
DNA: TGTGCCAGCAGGCGGGGAGAGACCGGGGAGCTGTTTTTT
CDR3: CASRRGETGELFF

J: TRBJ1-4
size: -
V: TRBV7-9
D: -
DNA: TGTGCCAGCAGCTTAGTTTTGGGGGGGAGTGAAAAACTGTTTTTT
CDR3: CASSLVLGGSEKLFF

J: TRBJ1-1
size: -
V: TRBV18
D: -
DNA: TGTGCCAGCTCACCAGAGATAATGAACACTGAAGCTTTCTTT
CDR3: CASSPEIMNTEAFF

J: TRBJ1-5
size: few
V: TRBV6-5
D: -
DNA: TGTGCCAGTACCACAGGCGTTAATCAGCCCCAGCATTTT
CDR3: CASTTGVNQPQHF

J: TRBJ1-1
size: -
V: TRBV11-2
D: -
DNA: TGTGCCAGCAGCTTAATAGCTGAAGCTTTCTTT
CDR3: CASSLIAEAFF

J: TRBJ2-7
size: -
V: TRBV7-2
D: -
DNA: TGTGCCAGCAGCTTGTCCCTCGGACAGGAGGGACACGAGCAGTACTTC
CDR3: CASSLSLGQEGHEQYF

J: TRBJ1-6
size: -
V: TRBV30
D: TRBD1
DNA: TGTGCCTGCGATGTTCCGACAGGGGGAGGTTCACCCCTCCACTTT
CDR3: CACDVPTGGGSPLHF

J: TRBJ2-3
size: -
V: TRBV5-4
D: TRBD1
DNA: TGTGCCAGCAGAATACCGGGACAGGGTCCAGATACGCAGTATTTT
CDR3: CASRIPGQGPDTQYF

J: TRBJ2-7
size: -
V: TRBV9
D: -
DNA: TGTGCCAGCAGCGTAGCACCTAGGGAGTTCTACGAGCAGTACTTC
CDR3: CASSVAPREFYEQYF

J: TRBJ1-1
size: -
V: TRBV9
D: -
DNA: TGTGCCAGCAGCGTAGGATCAACGGTGAACACTGAAGCTTTCTTT
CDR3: CASSVGSTVNTEAFF

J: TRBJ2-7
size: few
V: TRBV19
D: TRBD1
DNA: TGTGCCAGTAGTTGGCAGGGGGCATCCTACGAGCAGTACTTC
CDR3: CASSWQGASYEQYF

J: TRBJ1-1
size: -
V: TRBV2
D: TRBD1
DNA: TGTGCCAGCAGTGTGGTGTCTACAGGGGATCGGGGTGAAGCTTTCTTT
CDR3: CASSVVSTGDRGEAFF

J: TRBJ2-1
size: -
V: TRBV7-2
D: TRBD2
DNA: TGTGCCAGCAGCTTAAGGACTAGGGCTCTCAATGAGCAGTTCTTC
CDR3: CASSLRTRALNEQFF

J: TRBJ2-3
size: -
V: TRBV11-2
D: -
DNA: TGTGCCAGCAGCCCCTACCGCGGCGGTGCTAGCACAGATACGCAGTATTTT
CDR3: CASSPYRGGASTDTQYF

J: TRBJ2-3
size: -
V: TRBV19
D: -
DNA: TGTGCCAGTAGTATAGCGGGACACCTAGGGGATACGCAGTATTTT
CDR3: CASSIAGHLGDTQYF

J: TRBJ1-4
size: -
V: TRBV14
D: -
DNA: TGTGCCAGCAGCCAAGTACACGGTCAGGGAAAACTGTTTTTT
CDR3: CASSQVHGQGKLFF

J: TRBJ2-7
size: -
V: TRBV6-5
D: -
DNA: TGTGCCAGCAGTAGGACTGGAAGCTCCTACGAGCAGTACTTC
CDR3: CASSRTGSSYEQYF

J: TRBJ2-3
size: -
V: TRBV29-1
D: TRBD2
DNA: TGCAGCGTCGGGACTAGCGGGAGCACAGATACGCAGTATTTT
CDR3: CSVGTSGSTDTQYF

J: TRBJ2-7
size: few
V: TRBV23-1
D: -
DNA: TGCGCCAGCAGTTATGGATCAACGGGCTCCTACGAGCAGTACTTC
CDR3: CASSYGSTGSYEQYF

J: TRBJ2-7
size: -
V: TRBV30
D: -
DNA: TGTGCCTGGAAAGACAGGTACGAGCAGTACTTC
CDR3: CAWKDRYEQYF

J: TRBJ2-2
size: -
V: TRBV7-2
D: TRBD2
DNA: TGTGCCAGCAGCTTAGGGACTAGCGGGAGTTGGAACACCGGGGAGCTGTTTTTT
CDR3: CASSLGTSGSWNTGELFF

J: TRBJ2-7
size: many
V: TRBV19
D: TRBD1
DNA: TGTGCCAGTAGTAGCACTACAGGGGGCGAGCAGTACTTC
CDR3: CASSSTTGGEQYF

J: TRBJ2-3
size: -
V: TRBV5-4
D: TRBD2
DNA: TGTGCCAGCAGCTTGTCTAGCGGGAGAGCGGATACGCAGTATTTT
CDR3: CASSLSSGRADTQYF